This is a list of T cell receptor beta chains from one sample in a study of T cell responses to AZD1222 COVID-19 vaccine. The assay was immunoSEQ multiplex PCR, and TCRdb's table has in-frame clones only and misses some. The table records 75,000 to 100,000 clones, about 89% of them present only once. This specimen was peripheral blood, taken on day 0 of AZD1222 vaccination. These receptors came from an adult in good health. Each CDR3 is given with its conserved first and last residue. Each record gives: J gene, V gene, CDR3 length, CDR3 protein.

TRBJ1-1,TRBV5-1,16,CASSLLWAAKNTEAFF
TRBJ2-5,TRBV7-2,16,CASSLEAGGPRETQYF
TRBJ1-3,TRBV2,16,CASSGLQAYSGNTIYF
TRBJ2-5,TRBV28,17,CASSLSGLRGVQETQYF
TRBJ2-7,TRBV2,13,CASSESSSPEQYF
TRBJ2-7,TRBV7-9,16,CATDKRTSGGAYEQYF
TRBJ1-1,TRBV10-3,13,CAISATTDGEAFF
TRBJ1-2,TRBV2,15,CASTTWGVRVYGYTF
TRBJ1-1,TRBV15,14,CATSRDEDRGLAFF
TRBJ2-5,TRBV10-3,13,CAIRPGEKETQYF
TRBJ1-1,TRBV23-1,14,CAKTGRELNTEAFF
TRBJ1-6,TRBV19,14,CASSMLTEDSPLHF
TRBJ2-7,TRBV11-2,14,CASSGSVLRHEQYF
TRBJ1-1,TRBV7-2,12,CASNRGDTEAFF
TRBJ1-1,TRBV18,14,CASSQGGGAAEAFF
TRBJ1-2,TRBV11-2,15,CASSLARGGRYGYTF
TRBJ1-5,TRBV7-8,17,CASSLDPGEWVGQPQHF
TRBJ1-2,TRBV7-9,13,CASSPQGYDGYTF
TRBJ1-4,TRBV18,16,CASSPSQGTHNEKLFF
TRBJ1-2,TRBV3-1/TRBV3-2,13,CASSQVWGYGYTF
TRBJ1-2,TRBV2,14,CASRGDRGHGGYTF
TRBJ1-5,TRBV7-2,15,CASSLGAQGNQPQHF
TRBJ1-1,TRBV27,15,CASSWDIRTNTEAFF
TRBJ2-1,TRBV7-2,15,CASSLDRFSYNEQFF
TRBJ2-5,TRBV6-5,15,CASSYLGQAQETQYF
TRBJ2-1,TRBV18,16,CASSPRQGGTYNEQFF
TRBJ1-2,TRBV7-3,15,CASSPQGGAGDGYTF
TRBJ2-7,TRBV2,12,CASTRGIYEQYF
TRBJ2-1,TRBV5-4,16,CASSQGGDRVSGEQFF
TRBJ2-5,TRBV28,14,CATQTTGGSETQYF
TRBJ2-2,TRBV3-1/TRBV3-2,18,CASSQDRGRGLINGELFF
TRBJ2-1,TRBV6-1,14,CASSEAGIYNEQFF
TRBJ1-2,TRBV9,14,CASSVGDSDYGYTF
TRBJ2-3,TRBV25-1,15,CASKNRQGASDTQYF
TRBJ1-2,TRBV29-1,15,CSVFTWDPPGGGYTF
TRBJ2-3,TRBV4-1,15,CASSQSRGGQDTQYF
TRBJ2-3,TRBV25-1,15,CASSDLGQLTDTQYF
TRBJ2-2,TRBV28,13,CASSVNRGGELFF
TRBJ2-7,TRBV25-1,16,CASSPGGGGRSYEQYF
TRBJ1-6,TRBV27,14,CASRTGTGNSPLHF
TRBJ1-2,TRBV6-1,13,CASSDRDSGGYTF
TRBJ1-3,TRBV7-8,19,CASSFVPGQGVFSGNTIYF
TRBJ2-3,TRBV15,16,CATSRDRPGAEDTQYF
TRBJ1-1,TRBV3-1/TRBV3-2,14,CASSEWTANTEAFF
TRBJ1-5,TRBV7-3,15,CASSLSGGSNQPQHF
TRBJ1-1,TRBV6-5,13,CASSYGHGQGAFF
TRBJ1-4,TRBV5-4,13,CASSLIPNEKLFF
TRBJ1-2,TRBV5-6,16,CASSLERQGFAPGYTF
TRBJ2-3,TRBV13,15,CASSVAGRFTDTQYF
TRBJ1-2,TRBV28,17,CASSLRQGAVSGYGYTF
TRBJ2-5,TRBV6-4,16,CASLGRGQEDQETQYF
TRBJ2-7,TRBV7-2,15,CASSPRTSGTYEQYF
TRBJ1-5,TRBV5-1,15,CASSPSGGAVEPQHF
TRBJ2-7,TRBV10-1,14,CASSESGLAGVQYF
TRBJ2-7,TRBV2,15,CASTSGQGKVGEQYF
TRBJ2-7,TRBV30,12,CAWTGGSYEQYF
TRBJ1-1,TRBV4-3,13,CASSQDSSLKAFF